Reported below is one TCR beta chain. Its target is unknown. Germline assignment: CDR1 LNHDA and CDR2 SQIVND (reference sequence). V was clipped by 6 bases and J by 0 bases, with 14 bases between them. The CDR3 contains 15 residues. Data came from immunoSEQ multiplex PCR; TCRdb stores just in-frame clones and leaves some out. Of about 100,000 clones listed, roughly 87% are singletons. These data are taken from a study of graft-versus-host responses after intestinal transplantation. Study as a whole: In this cohort, recipients had multivisceral, liver-intestinal, or isolated intestinal transplants. Anti-thymocyte globulin induction, then tacrolimus and steroids for around 3 years, went to all recipients. Regarding the study as a whole: Those patients showing graft-donor T cell macrochimerism displayed high graft-versus-host to host-versus-graft clonal ratios in allografts. In recipient marrow, GvH clones were found, and some appeared first in ileum or blood.

The sequence came from a human donor who was the organ donor for an intestinal transplant. The source material was unstimulated CD4+ T cells sorted from spleen or lymph node cells, sampled before transplant. The J gene is TRBJ1-1, the V gene TRBV19; D may be TRBD1 (5 bases). CDR3 nucleotides: TGTGCCAGTAGAATCGGACACCAAATGAACACTGAAGCTTTCTTT. Protein product: CASRIGHQMNTEAFF.